This T cell receptor (beta chain) was retrieved from a study of blood T cells in healthy people across ages. This clonotype came up many times. Alongside a J-beta primer mix, a sample-barcoded 5' primer served in a second PCR lasting roughly 6 to 12 cycles. TCRdb re-called the 5' RACE reads through MiXCR, storing one row per CDR3 protein. The data show 1.6 million or so distinct CDR3 sequences, about 35% seen once. The clonotype was recovered from a woman aged 30 to 39 in good health. Sequenced: blood.

The CDR3 region is CSAQRGGVDTQYF. CDR3 bases: TGCAGTGCTCAGCGGGGGGGCGTGGATACGCAGTATTTT. The chain couples TRBV20-1 to TRBJ2-3; 10 bases map to TRBD2. CDR1 is DFQATT and CDR2 is SNEGSKA in the germline V gene (reference sequence). The ends lost 5 bases at V and 6 bases at J; junction bases unmatched: 5. The CDR3 runs 13 residues.